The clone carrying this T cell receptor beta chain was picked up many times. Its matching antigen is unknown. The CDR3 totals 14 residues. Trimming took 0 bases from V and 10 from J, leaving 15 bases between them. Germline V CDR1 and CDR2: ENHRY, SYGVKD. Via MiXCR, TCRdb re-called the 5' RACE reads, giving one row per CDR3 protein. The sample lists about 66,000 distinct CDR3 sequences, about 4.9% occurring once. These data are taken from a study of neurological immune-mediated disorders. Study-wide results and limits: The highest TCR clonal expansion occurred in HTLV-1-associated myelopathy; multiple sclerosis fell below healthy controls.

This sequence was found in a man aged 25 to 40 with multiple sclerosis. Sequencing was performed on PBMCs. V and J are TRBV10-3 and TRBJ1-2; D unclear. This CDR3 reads CAISESKPGKDYTF. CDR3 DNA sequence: TGTGCCATCAGTGAGTCGAAGCCGGGGAAAGACTACACCTTC.